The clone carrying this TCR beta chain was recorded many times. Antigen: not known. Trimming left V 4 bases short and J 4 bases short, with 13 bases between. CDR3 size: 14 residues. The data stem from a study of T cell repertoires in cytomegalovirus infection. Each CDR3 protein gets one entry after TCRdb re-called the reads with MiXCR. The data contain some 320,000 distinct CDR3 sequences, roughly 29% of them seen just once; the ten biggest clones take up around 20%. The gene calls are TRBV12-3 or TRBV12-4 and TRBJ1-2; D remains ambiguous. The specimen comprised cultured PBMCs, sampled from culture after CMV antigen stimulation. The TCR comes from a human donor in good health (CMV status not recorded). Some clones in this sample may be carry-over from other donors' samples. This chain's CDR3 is CASSSDGARYGYTF. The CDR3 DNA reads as TGTGCCAGCAGTTCCGACGGTGCCCGCTATGGCTACACCTTC.